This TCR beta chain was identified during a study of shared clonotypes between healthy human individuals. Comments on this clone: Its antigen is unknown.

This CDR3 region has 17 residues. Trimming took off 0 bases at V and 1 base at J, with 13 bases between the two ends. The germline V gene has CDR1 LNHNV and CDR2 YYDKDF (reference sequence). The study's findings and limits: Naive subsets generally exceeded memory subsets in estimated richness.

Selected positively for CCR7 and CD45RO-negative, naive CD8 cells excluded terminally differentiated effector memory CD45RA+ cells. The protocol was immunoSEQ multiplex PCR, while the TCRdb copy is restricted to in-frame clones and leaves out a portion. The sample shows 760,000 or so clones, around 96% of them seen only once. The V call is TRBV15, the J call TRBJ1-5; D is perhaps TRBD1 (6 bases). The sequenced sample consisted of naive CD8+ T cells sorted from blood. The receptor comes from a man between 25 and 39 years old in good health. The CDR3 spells CATSRDRTGLSNQPQHF. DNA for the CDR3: TGTGCCACCAGCAGAGATCGCACAGGGTTGAGCAATCAGCCCCAGCATTTT.